The rows below give T cell receptor beta chains drawn from one sample of a study of Ad26.COV2.S vaccination and SARS-CoV-2 variants. The repertoire was sequenced with immunoSEQ multiplex PCR; TCRdb's copy has only in-frame clones and lacks some. The sample has about 94,000 clones, roughly 84% seen once. Source: peripheral blood, taken after recovery from COVID-19. The receptor set was obtained from a human donor who had recovered from COVID-19. Each CDR3 is given with its conserved first and last residue. Not all rows give a size; the values are once, few, many and, for expanded clones, a class.

-	TRBV5-6	TRBJ2-1	CASSLGGTSGRNEQFF
-	TRBV7-2	TRBJ1-1	CASSYDRGTEAFF
-	TRBV11-2	TRBJ1-6	CASSPYNSPLHF
once	TRBV28	TRBJ1-2	CASKSQADYGYTF
-	TRBV5-5	TRBJ2-1	CASSLAATPRSTNEQFF
-	TRBV4-1	TRBJ2-1	CASSHKWELAGPYNEQFF
-	TRBV12-3/TRBV12-4	TRBJ2-7	CASSLRTGRQYF
-	TRBV27	TRBJ1-4	CASHDRNNEKLFF
few	TRBV7-6	TRBJ1-3	CASSVGQPPGNTIYF
-	TRBV6-2/TRBV6-3	TRBJ2-1	CASSYTHNEQFF
-	TRBV6-2/TRBV6-3	TRBJ1-2	CASSYSGTVNGYTF
-	TRBV19	TRBJ2-3	CASSIGLGTDTQYF
-	TRBV3-1/TRBV3-2	TRBJ2-1	CASSQDGTSGIISQFF
-	TRBV27	TRBJ2-6	CASSPFLGANVLTF
-	TRBV4-3	TRBJ2-3	CASSQDGTSGRTDTQYF
-	TRBV19	TRBJ1-1	CASSFHRDETEAFF
once	TRBV19	TRBJ2-3	CASSIGPYRNTDTQYF
-	TRBV6-2/TRBV6-3	TRBJ2-1	CASSYGGGGHNEQFF
-	TRBV27	TRBJ2-7	CASSSTQLAIYEQYF
-	TRBV9	TRBJ2-3	CASSAVSGTDTQYF
once	TRBV28	TRBJ1-2	CASSGPPAGYTF
once	TRBV7-2	TRBJ2-2	CASNPTGATTGELFF
-	TRBV9	TRBJ2-1	CASSVGADSYNEQFF
few	TRBV4-2	TRBJ2-7	CASSQLAGGRYEQYF
-	TRBV28	TRBJ2-7	CASSLNYPISGEQYF
-	TRBV10-3	TRBJ1-2	CAISGDRADGYTF
-	TRBV7-8	TRBJ2-1	CASSYDPSGKNNEQFF
-	TRBV9	TRBJ2-1	CASSPWEGLEQFF
-	TRBV7-3	TRBJ2-1	CASSRAGGVLSEQFF
-	TRBV3-1/TRBV3-2	TRBJ1-1	CASSHISLRQTEAFF
-	TRBV11-2	TRBJ2-2	CASSPGLMNTGELFF
-	TRBV4-3	TRBJ2-5	CASSRGTSSGGETQYF
-	TRBV11-2	TRBJ2-3	CASSFSRRRGGADTQYF
-	TRBV7-2	TRBJ2-1	CASRNPGAKTSGSRREQFF
-	TRBV7-9	TRBJ2-3	CASSLVSGRAVDTQYF
-	TRBV7-3	TRBJ2-7	CASSTGTGPYEQYF
-	TRBV24-1	TRBJ1-1	CATSDGTGGVDTEAFF
-	TRBV7-8	TRBJ1-2	CASSSDRRGTGVGYTF
few	TRBV20-1	TRBJ2-7	CSASDSIFYEQYF
-	TRBV29-1	TRBJ2-1	CSAGLAGSGEQFF
once	TRBV5-6	TRBJ2-6	CASSLQARDSGANVLTF
-	TRBV5-4	TRBJ2-5	CASSFFDRGQETQYF
-	TRBV9	TRBJ2-2	CASSANSVTGELFF
-	TRBV9	TRBJ2-1	CASSDGTSGNGEQFF
-	TRBV5-5	TRBJ1-2	CASSLSSGDRNFNYGYTF
once	TRBV2	TRBJ2-7	CAIRGGTSGRSYEQYF
-	TRBV25-1	TRBJ1-6	CASSEIASSYNSPLHF